This TCR beta chain was obtained from a study of T cell clonality in common variable immunodeficiency. Findings of the study overall: Compared with healthy controls, CVID subjects showed increased TCRbeta clonality, mostly in about a third. The cause of increased CVID clonality remains unclear without subpopulation sequencing. Common variable immunodeficiency TCR beta sequences reportedly had fewer deletions and N-nucleotide insertions.

This CDR3 spans 14 amino acids. The V gene's germline CDR1 is SGHTA and CDR2 FQGNSA. The CVID group had more than 12 females and approximately 30 males, mean age approximately 40. Data came from immunoSEQ multiplex PCR; TCRdb stores just in-frame clones and leaves some out. In total the sample includes fewer than 20,000 clones, none of them seen once. This clone was counted a few times. Its antigen is unknown. With the read ending 3 residues before the CDR3 end, the germline J gene is used to fill in that end. The sequencing input was peripheral blood mononuclear cells. This receptor was identified in a human donor with common variable immunodeficiency. This rearrangement joins TRBV7-2 to TRBJ1-2; 9 bases are a match to TRBD1. The CDR3 sequence: CASSFLRDREGYTF. The CDR3 DNA, read in part, is TGTGCCAGCAGCTTCCTCCGGGACAGGGAAGGC.